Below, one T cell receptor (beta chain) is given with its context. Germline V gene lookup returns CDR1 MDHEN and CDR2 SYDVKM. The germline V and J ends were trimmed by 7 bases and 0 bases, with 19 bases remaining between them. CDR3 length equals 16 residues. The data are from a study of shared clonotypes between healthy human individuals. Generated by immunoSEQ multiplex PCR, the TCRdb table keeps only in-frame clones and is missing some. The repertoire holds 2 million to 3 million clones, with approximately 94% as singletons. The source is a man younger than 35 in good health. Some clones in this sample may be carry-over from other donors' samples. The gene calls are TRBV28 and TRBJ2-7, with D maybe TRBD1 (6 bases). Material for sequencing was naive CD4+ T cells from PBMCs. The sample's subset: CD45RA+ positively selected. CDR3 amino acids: CASTRWGLVSSYEQYF. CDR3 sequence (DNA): TGTGCCAGCACCCGTTGGGGGCTGGTTAGCTCCTACGAGCAGTACTTC.